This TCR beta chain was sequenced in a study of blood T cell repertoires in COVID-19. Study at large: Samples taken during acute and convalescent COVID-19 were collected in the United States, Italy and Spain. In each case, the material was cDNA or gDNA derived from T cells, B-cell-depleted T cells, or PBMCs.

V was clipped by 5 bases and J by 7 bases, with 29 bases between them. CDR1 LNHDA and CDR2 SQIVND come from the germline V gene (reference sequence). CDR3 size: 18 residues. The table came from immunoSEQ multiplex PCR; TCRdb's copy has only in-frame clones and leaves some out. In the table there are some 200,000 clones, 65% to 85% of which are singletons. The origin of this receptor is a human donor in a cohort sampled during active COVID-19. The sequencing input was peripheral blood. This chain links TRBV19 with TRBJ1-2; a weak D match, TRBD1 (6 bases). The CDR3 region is CASSSRQAGLTLPSGYTF. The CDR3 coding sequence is TGTGCCAGTAGTTCCCGACAGGCCGGTCTCACCCTCCCTTCTGGCTACACCTTC.